Each of the 6 T cell receptor beta chains below was sequenced from the same sample in a study of cytomegalovirus exposure and HLA in healthy donors. PCR was performed using 60 Vbeta and 13 Jbeta primers. The assay was immunoSEQ multiplex PCR, and TCRdb's table has in-frame clones only and misses some. The sample gives 50,000 or so clones, roughly 60% of which show up once; 10% to 15% is in the top ten. The sample was PBMCs. All receptors come from a human donor in good health.

This rearrangement joins TRBV5-1 to TRBJ2-7; 9 bases map to TRBD1. This CDR3 has 14 amino acids. CDR1 and CDR2 from the germline V gene are SGHRS and YFSETQ. J gave up 4 bases and V 6 bases, and 8 bases lay outside the gene matches. The DNA of the CDR3 is TGCGCCAGCAAGTCGGACAGGGGAGGGTACGAGCAGTACTTC. This gives the protein CASKSDRGGYEQYF.

This chain uses TRBV11-3 with TRBJ1-1; maybe TRBD1 (6 bases). Trimming stripped 5 bases from V and 8 bases from J, with 12 bases between. The CDR3 has 12 amino acids. Germline V gives CDR1 SGHNT, CDR2 YENEEA. The CDR3, as DNA: TGTGCCAGCAGCGGGACATTGGGCGAAGCTTTCTTT. As protein: CASSGTLGEAFF. The entire variable domain, with the rest obtained from reference TRBV11-3 and TRBJ1-1, is as follows: EAGVVQSPRYKIIEKKQPVAFWCNPISGHNTLYWYLQNLGQGPELLIRYENEEAVDDSQLPKDRFSAERLKGVDSTLKIQPAELGDSAVYLCASSGTLGEAFFGQGTRLTVV.

The chain recombines TRBV7-3 with TRBJ2-2; 8 bases match TRBD2. Germline CDR1 is SGHTA and CDR2 is FQGTGA. V gave up 5 bases and J gave up 2 bases; unmatched junction bases: 4. The CDR3 is 15 residues long. The CDR3 DNA is TGTGCCAGCAGCCGGGGGGGGCCTAACACCGGGGAGCTGTTTTTT. This sequence encodes CASSRGGPNTGELFF.

The chain combines TRBV10-3 with TRBJ2-7; weak D call: TRBD1 (6 bases). CDR3 length: 12 residues. Germline CDR1 reads ENHRY; CDR2 reads SYGVKD. V lost 9 bases, J lost 0 bases, and 9 bases lay in between. The CDR3 sequence: CAIRDISYEQYF. In DNA form, the CDR3 reads TGTGCCATTCGGGACATCTCCTACGAGCAGTACTTC.

This clone was recorded a few times. This chain connects TRBV7-9 to TRBJ2-5, with 14 nucleotides matching TRBD2. This CDR3 is 18 amino acids long. Losses at the gene ends were 10 bases for V and 0 bases for J; bases not matched to a gene: 13. Germline CDR1 reads SEHNR; CDR2 reads FQNEAQ (reference sequence). The CDR3 nucleotides are TGTGCCATCCCTCCTGTACCGGGACTAGCGGGGGACCAAGAGACCCAGTACTTC. As protein: CAIPPVPGLAGDQETQYF. The entire variable domain, with the rest obtained from reference TRBV7-9 and TRBJ2-5, is as follows: DTGVSQNPRHKITKRGQNVTFRCDPISEHNRLYWYRQTLGQGPEFLTYFQNEAQLEKSRLLSDRFSAERPKGSFSTLEIQRTEQGDSAMYLCAIPPVPGLAGDQETQYFGPGTRLLVL.

The chain has TRBV7-9 and TRBJ2-7; D uncertain. The CDR3 spans 14 residues. Trimming took off 1 base at V and 5 bases at J, with 12 bases between the two ends. Germline values: CDR1 SEHNR, CDR2 FQNEAQ (reference sequence). CDR3 region: CASSLVQAYHEQYF. As DNA, the CDR3 is TGTGCCAGCAGCTTAGTTCAGGCTTACCACGAGCAGTACTTC.